These 14 T cell receptor beta chains originate from one sample sequenced in a study of T cells after yellow fever vaccination. TCRdb re-analysed the 5' RACE reads in MiXCR, keeping a single row per CDR3 protein. The data show about 550,000 distinct CDR3 sequences, with 15% to 20% seen just once and more than 13% held by the top ten. This specimen was PBMCs, taken 15 days after the yellow fever booster vaccination. The receptors were gathered from a man under 40 who received the YFV17D yellow fever vaccine.

The sample holds a few counts of this clonotype. The chain carries TRBV6-1 and TRBJ2-1; tentatively, D is TRBD2 (5 bases). This CDR3 has 14 residues. Germline V gene lookup returns CDR1 MNHNS and CDR2 SASEGT. V lost 5 bases to trimming and J lost 6 bases, with 14 bases between them. Here the CDR3 reads CASSRSLESNEQFF. CDR3 in DNA: TGTGCCAGCAGTAGATCACTAGAATCCAATGAGCAGTTCTTC.

A few counts support this clonotype. V usage is TRBV12-3 or TRBV12-4 and J usage is TRBJ2-7; TRBD1 is a possible D gene (6 bases). The CDR3 extends over 12 amino acids. Between the trimmed V and J ends, which lost 7 bases and 6 bases, there was a span of 13 bases. The CDR3 DNA is TGTGCCAGCAATCAGGGGTTTGGCGAGCAGTACTTC. Its protein is CASNQGFGEQYF.

This clonotype was seen a handful of times. This chain links TRBV7-6 with TRBJ2-7, with 9 positions matching TRBD2. Germline CDR1 is SGHVS and CDR2 is FNYEAQ. Unmatched junction bases numbered 17, after V lost 4 bases and J lost 7 bases. The CDR3 has 17 residues. The CDR3 DNA reads as TGTGCCAGCAGCTCCTCCTTGGGCGGGAGGGCCCTCTTGGAGCAGTACTTC. Translated: CASSSSLGGRALLEQYF.

The chain carries TRBV20-1 and TRBJ2-2; 11 nucleotides align to TRBD2. Germline V lookup: CDR1 DFQATT, CDR2 SNEGSKA (reference sequence). This CDR3 is built from 16 residues. The ends lost 6 bases at V and 1 base at J; junction bases unmatched: 7. CDR3 in DNA: TGCAGTGCACAACTAGCGGGAGTCCTGAACACCGGGGAGCTGTTTTTT. Encoded protein: CSAQLAGVLNTGELFF.

The V call is TRBV18, the J call TRBJ2-1; the match to TRBD2 covers 15 bases. This CDR3 has 17 amino acids. Trimming cost V 7 bases and J 7 bases; bases outside gene matches: 11. Germline V lookup: CDR1 KGHSH, CDR2 LQKENI. The CDR3 reads CASCVKTGTSGRNEQFF. CDR3 sequence (DNA): TGTGCCAGCTGTGTCAAGACCGGGACTAGCGGGAGGAATGAGCAGTTCTTC.

This clonotype was found many times. The chain carries TRBV5-1 and TRBJ2-3; TRBD2 aligns across 12 bases. This CDR3 has 14 residues. Germline lookup yields CDR1 SGHRS and CDR2 YFSETQ. V gave up 4 bases and J gave up 5 bases; unmatched junction bases: 2. In DNA, the CDR3 is TGCGCCAGCAGCCGGGGACTAGCGGGAGATACGCAGTATTTT. Translating it yields CASSRGLAGDTQYF.

This clonotype was found a few times. This chain connects TRBV6-5 to TRBJ2-1; TRBD1 matches at 9 bases. The CDR3 has 18 residues. V dropped 2 bases and J dropped 8; count of bases not matched to a gene: 16. Germline loops: CDR1 MNHEY, CDR2 SVGAGI. The CDR3 nucleotides read TGTGCCAGCAGTTACCACTACCTCCCGGGACAGGGTTATGATGAGCAGTTCTTC. This translates into CASSYHYLPGQGYDEQFF.

This chain joins TRBV20-1 and TRBJ2-7; no definite D call. The CDR3 extends over 11 amino acids. The germline V gene encodes CDR1 DFQATT and CDR2 SNEGSKA (reference sequence). V gave up 2 bases and J gave up 3 bases, with 5 bases separating them. The CDR3 coding sequence is TGCAGTGCTAGATATAACTACGAGCAGTACTTC. Translating it yields CSARYNYEQYF.

There are a few counts of this clonotype. The V call is TRBV6-2 or TRBV6-3, the J call TRBJ1-1, with a weak D call TRBD1 (5 bases). The CDR3 consists of 15 residues. V dropped 6 bases and J dropped 5 bases, with 19 bases sitting between them. CDR1 MNHEY and CDR2 SVGEGT come from the germline V gene. CDR3 coding DNA: TGTGCCAGCAGCGATCAGGGTGTTATGGGAACTGAAGCTTTCTTT. Translation: CASSDQGVMGTEAFF.

This chain connects TRBV4-2 to TRBJ1-1; no definite D call. Per germline, CDR1 LGHNA and CDR2 YNFKEQ. The V and J ends lost 1 base and 11 bases respectively, with 17 bases between them. The CDR3 covers 14 residues. Written as DNA, the CDR3 is TGTGCCAGCAGCCAAGCTGACCCAACCTTAGGTGCTTTCTTT. Amino acids: CASSQADPTLGAFF.

The chain recombines TRBV19 with TRBJ2-1; D not resolved. The CDR3 covers 14 residues. Trimming pared 5 bases from V and 0 bases from J, leaving 8 bases between. CDR1 and CDR2 (germline): LNHDA, SQIVND (reference sequence). CDR3 protein: CASSDESSYNEQFF. The CDR3 DNA follows: TGTGCCAGTAGTGATGAGAGCTCCTACAATGAGCAGTTCTTC.

This chain joins TRBV7-2 and TRBJ2-1; 12 bases are a match to TRBD1. The CDR3 is 15 amino acids. J gave up 8 bases and V 2 bases, and 4 bases lay outside the gene matches. Germline V gene sequence: CDR1 SGHTA, CDR2 FQGNSA. DNA of the CDR3: TGTGCCAGCAGCTTAAGGGACAGGGGGCCCTATGAGCAGTTCTTC. Its protein is CASSLRDRGPYEQFF.

This clonotype was seen just once. This sequence joins TRBV28 and TRBJ2-7; TRBD2 might be the D (6 bases). CDR1 is MDHEN, CDR2 SYDVKM, per germline. CDR3 length: 13 amino acids. V was cut by 5 bases and J by 1 base, with 9 bases left in between. This CDR3 reads CASSGTLSYEQYF. The CDR3 coding sequence is TGTGCCAGCAGTGGGACTCTTTCCTACGAGCAGTACTTC.

Points on this clonotype: The junction and the germline gene differ at one end; a read error may be behind it. This rearrangement joins TRBV20-1 to TRBJ2-3, with 11 nucleotides matching TRBD2. CDR1 and CDR2 from the germline V gene are DFQATT and SNEGSKA (reference sequence). The CDR3 loop spans 15 amino acids. The CDR3 DNA reads as TGCTGTGCTGACCGACTAGCGGGATTTCCAGATACGCAGTATTTT. As protein: CCADRLAGFPDTQYF.